A single sample is the source of the 4 T cell receptor beta chains below, sequenced in a study of cytomegalovirus exposure and HLA in healthy donors. The PCR employed 60 Vbeta primers together with 13 Jbeta primers. The protocol was immunoSEQ multiplex PCR, while the TCRdb copy is restricted to in-frame clones and leaves out a portion. Its table records around 130,000 clones. Sequencing input: PBMCs. The receptor source for this set is a woman in her forties in good health and CMV-seronegative.

This sequence joins TRBV7-8 and TRBJ1-1, with 10 bases that match TRBD1. The junction had 10 bases not matched to a gene; V was cut back by 5 bases and J by 4 bases. The CDR3 totals 16 residues. Germline V lookup: CDR1 SGHVS, CDR2 FQNEAQ. The CDR3 region is CASSPRQGASGTEAFF. CDR3 DNA: TGTGCCAGCAGCCCGAGACAGGGGGCATCTGGCACTGAAGCTTTCTTT.

The rearrangement links TRBV6-5 to TRBJ2-1, with D perhaps matching TRBD1 (8 bases). Germline V lookup: CDR1 MNHEY, CDR2 SVGAGI. The V end was cut by 6 bases, the J end by 6 bases, with 18 bases between. The CDR3 extends over 15 amino acids. The CDR3 sequence: CASSQQGGISNEQFF. The CDR3 region has the DNA TGTGCCAGCAGCCAACAGGGGGGGATCTCCAATGAGCAGTTCTTC.

V usage is TRBV5-6 and J usage is TRBJ2-3; D is ambiguous. Germline-derived CDR1 and CDR2 are SGHDT and YYEEEE. V lost 4 bases and J lost 5, with 14 bases in between. This CDR3 is built from 14 residues. In DNA form, the CDR3 reads TGTGCCAGCAGCCCGGTCGAATCTAAAGATACGCAGTATTTT. As protein: CASSPVESKDTQYF. Filled out from reference TRBV5-6 and TRBJ2-3, the complete variable domain reads DAGVTQSPTHLIKTRGQQVTLRCSPKSGHDTVSWYQQALGQGPQFIFQYYEEEERQRGNFPDRFSGHQFPNYSSELNVNALLLGDSALYLCASSPVESKDTQYFGPGTRLTVL.

The chain uses TRBV7-9 and TRBJ2-7; no clear D. Germline lookup yields CDR1 SEHNR and CDR2 FQNEAQ (reference sequence). The CDR3 loop spans 13 amino acids. V was trimmed by 5 bases and J by 2 bases, leaving 10 bases between them. The CDR3 sequence is CASSPQATYEQYF. CDR3 coding DNA: TGTGCCAGCAGCCCGCAGGCCACCTACGAGCAGTACTTC.